The 17 T cell receptor beta chains listed next were all sequenced from one sample in a study of technical replicates of blood from four donors. Sequenced by immunoSEQ multiplex PCR; TCRdb stores in-frame clones only, minus some. The repertoire consists of 55,000 to 75,000 clones, with approximately 84% occurring once and the leading ten covering approximately 4.8%. Material: PBMCs. These receptors were obtained from a human donor in good health. Some clones in this sample may be carry-over from other donors' samples.

The V and J genes are TRBV2 and TRBJ2-3, with D perhaps matching TRBD2 (5 bases). Deletions cut 4 bases from V and 1 base from J, with 9 bases between. Germline CDR1 reads SNHLY; CDR2 reads FYNNEI. This CDR3 is 14 amino acids long. CDR3 nucleotide sequence: TGTGCCAGCAGTGGTCTTAGCGGCACAGATACGCAGTATTTT. Encoded protein: CASSGLSGTDTQYF.

The chain couples TRBV21-1 to TRBJ1-5; TRBD1 reflects the table's D call only, with no check against the DNA. TRBV21-1 is assigned pseudogene status. CDR3 length: 14 residues. CDR3 in amino acids: CASSQGRVNQPQHF. Here the CDR3 DNA reads TGTGCCAGCAGCCAGGGAAGGGTCAATCAGCCCCAGCATTTT.

The chain recombines TRBV5-1 with TRBJ1-2; no firm D call. The V end was cut by 4 bases, the J end by 3 bases, with 10 bases between. Germline-derived CDR1 and CDR2 are SGHRS and YFSETQ. The CDR3 covers 13 residues. For the CDR3, the DNA is TGCGCCAGCAGCCTAGACCTTGACTATGGCTACACCTTC. Amino acid sequence: CASSLDLDYGYTF.

V usage is TRBV7-2 and J usage is TRBJ2-5, with TRBD2 identical over 9 bases. The CDR3 totals 14 residues. Germline assignment: CDR1 SGHTA and CDR2 FQGNSA. The V gene end was trimmed by 5 bases and the J gene end by 5 bases; junction bases not matched to a gene: 6. CDR3 loop: CASSRGLASETQYF. The CDR3 DNA reads as TGTGCCAGCAGCCGGGGACTAGCATCGGAGACCCAGTACTTC.

The V gene is TRBV4-1, the J gene TRBJ2-3; 10 nucleotides match TRBD1. CDR3 length: 14 amino acids. J gave up 5 bases and V 5 bases, and 4 bases lay outside the gene matches. CDR1 is MGHRA and CDR2 is YSYEKL in the germline V gene. CDR3 sequence (DNA): TGCGCCAGCAGCTCTGGGACAGGGGTAGATACGCAGTATTTT. Its translation: CASSSGTGVDTQYF.

V and J are TRBV5-1 and TRBJ2-3; D might be TRBD1 (6 bases). The V end lost 1 base, the J end lost 3 bases, and 9 bases lay between the germline ends. This CDR3 spans 14 amino acids. Germline-derived CDR1 and CDR2 are SGHRS and YFSETQ. The CDR3 reads CASSLQGTTDTQYF. The CDR3 bases are TGCGCCAGCAGCTTGCAGGGGACGACAGATACGCAGTATTTT. The full variable domain, with the rest looked up from reference TRBV5-1 and TRBJ2-3, is KAGVTQTPRYLIKTRGQQVTLSCSPISGHRSVSWYQQTPGQGLQFLFEYFSETQRNKGNFPGRFSGRQFSNSRSEMNVSTLELGDSALYLCASSLQGTTDTQYFGPGTRLTVL.

This clone was counted a few times. The chain recombines TRBV6-5 with TRBJ1-6, with D possibly being TRBD1 (5 bases). Germline lookup yields CDR1 MNHEY and CDR2 SVGAGI. Between the trimmed V and J ends, which lost 3 bases and 2 bases, there was a span of 11 bases. The CDR3 extends over 16 amino acids. CDR3 in amino acids: CASSYRDSAYNSPLHF. The CDR3 coding sequence is TGTGCCAGCAGTTATCGGGACTCAGCCTATAATTCACCCCTCCACTTT.

The chain links TRBV4-1 to TRBJ2-7; 10 bases are shared with TRBD2. CDR1 and CDR2 (germline): MGHRA, YSYEKL. The CDR3 totals 17 residues. J lost 1 base, V lost 4 bases, and 10 bases had no gene match. CDR3 in DNA: TGCGCCAGCAGCCGAGCCGCTAGCGGGAGCGGATCCTACGAGCAGTACTTC. Its translation: CASSRAASGSGSYEQYF.

This clone was seen only once. The J gene is TRBJ2-7, the V gene TRBV30; TRBD1 aligns across 7 bases. Germline trimming cut 2 bases from V and 6 bases from J; bases unmatched to any gene: 7. CDR1 is GTSNPN and CDR2 is SVGIG in the germline V gene (reference sequence). This CDR3 spans 13 amino acids. The CDR3: CAWSPDRVSEQYF. The CDR3 nucleotides read TGTGCCTGGAGTCCCGACAGGGTCTCCGAGCAGTACTTC.

J is TRBJ2-5 and V is TRBV9; 7 nucleotides line up with TRBD1. CDR1 is SGDLS, CDR2 YYNGEE, per germline. The CDR3 is made up of 16 amino acids. J lost 5 bases, V lost 0 bases, and 10 bases had no gene match. The chain's CDR3 is CASSVADTPRGETQYF. CDR3 DNA: TGTGCCAGCAGCGTAGCCGACACCCCCAGGGGGGAGACCCAGTACTTC.

The rearrangement links TRBV7-8 to TRBJ2-2, with 14 bases matching TRBD2. V lost 9 bases, J lost 0 bases, and 9 bases stayed unmatched. This CDR3 comprises 18 residues. Germline V lookup: CDR1 SGHVS, CDR2 FQNEAQ. Here the CDR3 reads CASRSGTSGGTNTGELFF. CDR3 in DNA: TGTGCCAGTCGTTCCGGGACTAGCGGGGGAACGAACACCGGGGAGCTGTTTTTT.

The chain joins TRBV12-5 to TRBJ2-7; maybe TRBD2 (5 bases). V was trimmed by 2 bases and J by 7 bases, leaving 12 bases between them. There are 13 residues in the CDR3. CDR1 LGHNT and CDR2 FRNRAP come from the germline V gene. The CDR3 is CASGLPFGGEQYF. For the CDR3, the DNA is TGTGCTAGTGGTTTGCCGTTTGGCGGGGAGCAGTACTTC.

This chain links TRBV19 with TRBJ1-3; D gene uncertain. There are 14 residues in the CDR3. Germline V gene lookup returns CDR1 LNHDA and CDR2 SQIVND (reference sequence). Trimming stripped 3 bases from V and 6 bases from J, with 12 bases between. CDR3 bases: TGTGCCAGTAGTATCGCGGGCCAACAAAACACCATATATTTT. Amino acid sequence: CASSIAGQQNTIYF.

This sequence joins TRBV6-5 and TRBJ2-1, with 8 bases that match TRBD2. The trim removed 6 bases at V and 7 bases at J, leaving 11 bases unmatched. The CDR3 consists of 15 residues. Per the germline V gene, CDR1 is MNHEY and CDR2 is SVGAGI. CDR3 protein: CASSPPGLGKNEQFF. Written as DNA, the CDR3 is TGTGCCAGCAGCCCACCGGGACTAGGGAAGAATGAGCAGTTCTTC.

The rearrangement uses TRBV7-2 and TRBJ2-5; 7 nucleotides agree with TRBD2. V lost 5 bases, J lost 5 bases, and 14 bases stayed unmatched. This CDR3 contains 16 residues. The V gene's germline CDR1 is SGHTA and CDR2 FQGNSA. In DNA, the CDR3 is TGTGCCAGCAGCATACCGGGGAGGGGCTCTCGGGAGACCCAGTACTTC. Translated, it gives CASSIPGRGSRETQYF.

This clone was found once. The chain has TRBV7-8 and TRBJ2-7; tentative D call: TRBD1 (6 bases). Germline V gene data show CDR1 as SGHVS and CDR2 as FQNEAQ. Trimming cost V 1 base and J 3 bases, with 7 bases left between them. This CDR3 contains 13 residues. This chain's CDR3 is CASSLETGYEQYF. CDR3 coding DNA: TGTGCCAGCAGCTTAGAGACAGGCTACGAGCAGTACTTC.

This clone was recorded only once. The chain carries TRBV11-2 and TRBJ2-5; TRBD2 matches at 12 bases. Germline values: CDR1 SGHAT, CDR2 FQNNGV. CDR3 length: 15 residues. V lost 5 bases to trimming and J lost 1 base; unmatched junction nucleotides: 2. In DNA, the CDR3 is TGTGCCAGCAGCATGGGACTAGCGGGCCAAGAGACCCAGTACTTC. Translation gives CASSMGLAGQETQYF.